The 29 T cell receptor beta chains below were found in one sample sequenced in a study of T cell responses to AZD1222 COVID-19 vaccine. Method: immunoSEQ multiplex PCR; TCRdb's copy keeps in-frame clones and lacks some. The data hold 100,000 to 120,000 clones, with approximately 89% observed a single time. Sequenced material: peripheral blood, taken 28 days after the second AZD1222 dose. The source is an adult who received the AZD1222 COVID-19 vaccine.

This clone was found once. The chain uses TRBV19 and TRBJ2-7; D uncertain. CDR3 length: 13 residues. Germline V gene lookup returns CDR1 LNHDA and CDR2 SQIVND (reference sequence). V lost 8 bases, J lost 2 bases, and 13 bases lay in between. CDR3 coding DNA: TGTGCCAGTGCTACACGGTTAACCTACGAGCAGTACTTC. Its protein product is CASATRLTYEQYF.

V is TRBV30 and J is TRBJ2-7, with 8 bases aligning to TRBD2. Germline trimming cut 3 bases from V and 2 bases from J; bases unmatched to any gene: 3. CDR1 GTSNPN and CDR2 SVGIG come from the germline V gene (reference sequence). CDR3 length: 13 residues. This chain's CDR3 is CAWRGGLAYEQYF. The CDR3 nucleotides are TGTGCCTGGAGGGGGGGACTAGCCTACGAGCAGTACTTC.

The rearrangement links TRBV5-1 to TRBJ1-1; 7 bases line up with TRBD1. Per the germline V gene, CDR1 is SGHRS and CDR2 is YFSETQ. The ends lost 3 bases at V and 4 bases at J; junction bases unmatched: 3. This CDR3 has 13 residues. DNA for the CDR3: TGCGCCAGCAGCTCGACAGGGTTCACTGAAGCTTTCTTT. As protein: CASSSTGFTEAFF.

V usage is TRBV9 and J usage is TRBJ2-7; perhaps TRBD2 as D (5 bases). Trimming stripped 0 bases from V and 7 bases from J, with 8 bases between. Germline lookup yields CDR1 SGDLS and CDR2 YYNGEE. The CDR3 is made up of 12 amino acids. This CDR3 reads CASSVVGGEQYF. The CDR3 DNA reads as TGTGCCAGCAGCGTAGTTGGCGGGGAGCAGTACTTC.

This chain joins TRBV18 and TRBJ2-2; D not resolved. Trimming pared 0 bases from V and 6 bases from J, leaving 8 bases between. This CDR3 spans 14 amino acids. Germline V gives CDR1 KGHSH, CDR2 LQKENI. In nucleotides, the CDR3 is TGTGCCAGCTCACCACCGGATCTCCCCGGGGAGCTGTTTTTT. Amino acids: CASSPPDLPGELFF.

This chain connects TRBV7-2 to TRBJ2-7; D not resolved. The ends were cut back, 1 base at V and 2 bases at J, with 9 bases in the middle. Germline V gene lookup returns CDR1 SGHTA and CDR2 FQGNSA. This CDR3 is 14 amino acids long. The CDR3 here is CASSLGGSPYEQYF. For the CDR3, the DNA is TGTGCCAGCAGCTTAGGAGGTAGCCCCTACGAGCAGTACTTC.

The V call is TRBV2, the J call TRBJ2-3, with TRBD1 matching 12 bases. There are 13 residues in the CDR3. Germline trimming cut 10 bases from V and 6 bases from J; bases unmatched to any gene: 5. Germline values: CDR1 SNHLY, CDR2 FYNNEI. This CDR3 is CAIGTGGMDTQYF. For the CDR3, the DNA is TGTGCCATCGGGACAGGGGGCATGGATACGCAGTATTTT.

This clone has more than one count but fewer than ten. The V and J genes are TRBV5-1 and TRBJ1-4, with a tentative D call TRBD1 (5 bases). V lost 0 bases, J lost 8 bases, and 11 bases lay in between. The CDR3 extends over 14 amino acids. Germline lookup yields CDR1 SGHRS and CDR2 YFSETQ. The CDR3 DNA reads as TGCGCCAGCAGCTTGGGAGGGACTCGGGAAAAACTGTTTTTT. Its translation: CASSLGGTREKLFF.

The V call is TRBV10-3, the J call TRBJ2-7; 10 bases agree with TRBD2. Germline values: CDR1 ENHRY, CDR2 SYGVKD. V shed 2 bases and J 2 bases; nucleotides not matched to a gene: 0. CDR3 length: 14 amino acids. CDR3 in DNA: TGTGCCATCAGTGAGACTAGCGGGGCCTACGAGCAGTACTTC. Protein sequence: CAISETSGAYEQYF.

The CDR3: CASRLGTGNEKLFF. DNA of the CDR3: TGTGCCAGCAGGCTCGGGACAGGGAATGAAAAACTGTTTTTT. V and J are TRBV28 and TRBJ1-4, with 9 bases identical to TRBD1. The junction had 4 bases not matched to a gene; V was cut back by 6 bases and J by 5 bases. Germline V gene sequence: CDR1 MDHEN, CDR2 SYDVKM. The CDR3 has 14 residues.

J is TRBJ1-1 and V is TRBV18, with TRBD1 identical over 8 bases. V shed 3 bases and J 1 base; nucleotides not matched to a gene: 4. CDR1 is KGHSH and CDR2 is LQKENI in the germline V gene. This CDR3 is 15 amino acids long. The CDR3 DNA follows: TGTGCCAGCTCACCCCGGACAGGGTGGAACACTGAAGCTTTCTTT. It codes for CASSPRTGWNTEAFF.

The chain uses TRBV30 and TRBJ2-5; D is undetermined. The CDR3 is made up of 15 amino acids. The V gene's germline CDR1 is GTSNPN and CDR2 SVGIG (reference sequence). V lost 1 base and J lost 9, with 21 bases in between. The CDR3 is CAWSGRALARSAQYF. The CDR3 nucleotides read TGTGCCTGGAGTGGGCGAGCGTTAGCACGTTCGGCCCAGTACTTC. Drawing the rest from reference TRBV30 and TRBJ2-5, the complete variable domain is SQTIHQWPATLVQPVGSPLSLECTVEGTSNPNLYWYRQAAGRGLQLLFYSVGIGQISSEVPQNLSASRPQDRQFILSSKKLLLSDSGFYLCAWSGRALARSAQYFGPGTRLLVL.

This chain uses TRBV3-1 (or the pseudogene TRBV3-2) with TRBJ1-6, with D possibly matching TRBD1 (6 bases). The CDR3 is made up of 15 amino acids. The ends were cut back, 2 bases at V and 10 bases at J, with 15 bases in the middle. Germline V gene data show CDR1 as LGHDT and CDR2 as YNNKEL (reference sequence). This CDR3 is CASSQLAGVGSPLHF. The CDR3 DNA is TGTGCCAGCAGCCAATTGGCAGGGGTGGGGTCACCCCTCCACTTT.

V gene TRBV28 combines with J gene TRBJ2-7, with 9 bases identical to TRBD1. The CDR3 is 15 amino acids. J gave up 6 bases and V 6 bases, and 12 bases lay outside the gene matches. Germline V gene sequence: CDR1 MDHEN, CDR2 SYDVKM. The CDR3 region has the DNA TGTGCCAGCAGCCCGGACGGACAGGGGCTTAGCGAGCAGTACTTC. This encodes CASSPDGQGLSEQYF.

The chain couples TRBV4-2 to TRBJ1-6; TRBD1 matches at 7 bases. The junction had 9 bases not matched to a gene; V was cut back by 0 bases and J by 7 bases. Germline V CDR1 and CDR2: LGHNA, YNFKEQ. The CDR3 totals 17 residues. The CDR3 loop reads CASSQDVGGSENSPLHF. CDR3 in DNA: TGTGCCAGCAGCCAAGACGTAGGGGGCAGTGAGAATTCACCCCTCCACTTT.

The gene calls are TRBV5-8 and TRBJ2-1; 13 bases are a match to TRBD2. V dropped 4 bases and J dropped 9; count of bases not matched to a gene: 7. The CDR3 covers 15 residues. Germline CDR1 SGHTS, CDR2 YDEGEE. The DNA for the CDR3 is TGTGCCAGCAGCCTCGGACTAGCGGGAGTTATTGAGCAGTTCTTC. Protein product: CASSLGLAGVIEQFF. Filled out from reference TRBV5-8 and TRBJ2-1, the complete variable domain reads EAGVTQSPTHLIKTRGQQATLRCSPISGHTSVYWYQQALGLGLQFLLWYDEGEERNRGNFPPRFSGRQFPNYSSELNVNALELEDSALYLCASSLGLAGVIEQFFGPGTRLTVL.

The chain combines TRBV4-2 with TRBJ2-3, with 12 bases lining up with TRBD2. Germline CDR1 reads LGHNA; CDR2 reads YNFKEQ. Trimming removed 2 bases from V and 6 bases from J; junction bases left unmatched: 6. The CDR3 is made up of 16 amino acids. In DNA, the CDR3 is TGTGCCAGCAGCCAATTGACTAGCGGGAGTTCGGATACGCAGTATTTT. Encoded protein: CASSQLTSGSSDTQYF.

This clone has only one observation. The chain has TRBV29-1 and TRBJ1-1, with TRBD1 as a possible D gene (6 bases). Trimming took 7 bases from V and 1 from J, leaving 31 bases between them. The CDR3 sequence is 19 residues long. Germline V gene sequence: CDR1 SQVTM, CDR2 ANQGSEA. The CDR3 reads CSGRRGGNWAGESNTEAFF. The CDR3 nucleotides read TGCAGCGGCCGCCGAGGCGGTAACTGGGCAGGGGAATCGAACACTGAAGCTTTCTTT.

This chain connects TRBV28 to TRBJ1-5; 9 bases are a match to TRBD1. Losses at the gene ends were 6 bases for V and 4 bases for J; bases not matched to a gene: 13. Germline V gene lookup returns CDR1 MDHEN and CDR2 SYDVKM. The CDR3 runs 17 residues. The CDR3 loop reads CASRLGQGWGINQPQHF. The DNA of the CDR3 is TGTGCCAGCAGACTGGGACAGGGCTGGGGTATTAATCAGCCCCAGCATTTT.

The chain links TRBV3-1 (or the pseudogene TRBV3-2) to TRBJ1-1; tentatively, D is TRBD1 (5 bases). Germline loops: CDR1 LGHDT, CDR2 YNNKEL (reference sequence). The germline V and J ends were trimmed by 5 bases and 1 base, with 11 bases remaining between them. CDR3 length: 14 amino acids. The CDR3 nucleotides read TGTGCCAGCAGCGTAGGAGGGGCGAACACTGAAGCTTTCTTT. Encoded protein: CASSVGGANTEAFF.

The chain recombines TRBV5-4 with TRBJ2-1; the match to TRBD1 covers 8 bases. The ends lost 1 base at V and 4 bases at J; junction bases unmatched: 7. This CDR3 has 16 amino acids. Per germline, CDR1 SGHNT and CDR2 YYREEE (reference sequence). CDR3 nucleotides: TGTGCCAGCAGCTTGACAGGGGGGAAAACTTACAATGAGCAGTTCTTC. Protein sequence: CASSLTGGKTYNEQFF.

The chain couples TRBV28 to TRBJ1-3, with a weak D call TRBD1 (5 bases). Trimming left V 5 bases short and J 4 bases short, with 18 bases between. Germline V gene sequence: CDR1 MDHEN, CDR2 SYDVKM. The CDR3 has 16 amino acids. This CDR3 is CASSPSSGLRGNTIYF. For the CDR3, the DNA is TGTGCCAGCAGTCCCTCATCAGGGTTGAGGGGAAACACCATATATTTT.

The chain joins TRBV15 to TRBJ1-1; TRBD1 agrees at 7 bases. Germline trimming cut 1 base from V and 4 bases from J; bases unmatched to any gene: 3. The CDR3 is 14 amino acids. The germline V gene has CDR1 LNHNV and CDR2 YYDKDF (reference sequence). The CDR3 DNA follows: TGTGCCACCAGCAGAGGACGGACAGGCACTGAAGCTTTCTTT. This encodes CATSRGRTGTEAFF.

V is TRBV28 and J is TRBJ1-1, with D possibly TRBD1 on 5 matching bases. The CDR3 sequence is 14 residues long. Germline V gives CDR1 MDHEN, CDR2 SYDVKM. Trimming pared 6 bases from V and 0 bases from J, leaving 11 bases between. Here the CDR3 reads CASSPRVLNTEAFF. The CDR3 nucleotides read TGTGCCAGCAGCCCCAGGGTTCTGAACACTGAAGCTTTCTTT.

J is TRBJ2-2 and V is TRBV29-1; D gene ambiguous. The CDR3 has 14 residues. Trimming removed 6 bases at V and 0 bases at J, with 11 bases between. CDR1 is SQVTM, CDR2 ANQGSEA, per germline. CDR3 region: CSVLDRSNTGELFF. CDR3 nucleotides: TGCAGCGTCCTGGACCGCTCGAACACCGGGGAGCTGTTTTTT.

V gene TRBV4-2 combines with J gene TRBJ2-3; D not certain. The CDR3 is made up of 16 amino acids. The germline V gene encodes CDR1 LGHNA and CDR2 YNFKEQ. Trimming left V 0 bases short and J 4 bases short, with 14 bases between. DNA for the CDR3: TGTGCCAGCAGCCAAGATCAGTTCGGAATGGCAGATACGCAGTATTTT. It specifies CASSQDQFGMADTQYF.

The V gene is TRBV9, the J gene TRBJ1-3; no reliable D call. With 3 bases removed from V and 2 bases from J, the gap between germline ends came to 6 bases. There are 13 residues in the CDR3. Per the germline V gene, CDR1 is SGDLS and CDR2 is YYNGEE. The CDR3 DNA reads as TGTGCCAGCAGCGCCGGGACTGGAAACACCATATATTTT. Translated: CASSAGTGNTIYF.

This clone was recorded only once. CDR3 in DNA: TGTGCCTGGAGTGAGGGGTGGTACACAGGAAAAGAGACCCAGTACTTC. It specifies CAWSEGWYTGKETQYF. The chain links TRBV30 to TRBJ2-5, with D perhaps TRBD1 (5 bases). The CDR3 runs to 16 residues. V was clipped by 1 base and J by 3 bases, with 18 bases between them. The V gene's germline CDR1 is GTSNPN and CDR2 SVGIG (reference sequence).

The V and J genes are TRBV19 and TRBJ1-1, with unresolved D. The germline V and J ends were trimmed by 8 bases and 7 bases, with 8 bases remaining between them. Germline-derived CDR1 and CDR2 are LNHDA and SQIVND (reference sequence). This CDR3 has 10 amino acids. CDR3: CASVSGEAFF. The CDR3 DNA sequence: TGTGCCAGTGTCTCGGGTGAAGCTTTCTTT. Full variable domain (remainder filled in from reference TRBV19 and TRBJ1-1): DGGITQSPKYLFRKEGQNVTLSCEQNLNHDAMYWYRQDPGQGLRLIYYSQIVNDFQKGDIAEGYSVSREKKESFPLTVTSAQKNPTAFYLCASVSGEAFFGQGTRLTVV.